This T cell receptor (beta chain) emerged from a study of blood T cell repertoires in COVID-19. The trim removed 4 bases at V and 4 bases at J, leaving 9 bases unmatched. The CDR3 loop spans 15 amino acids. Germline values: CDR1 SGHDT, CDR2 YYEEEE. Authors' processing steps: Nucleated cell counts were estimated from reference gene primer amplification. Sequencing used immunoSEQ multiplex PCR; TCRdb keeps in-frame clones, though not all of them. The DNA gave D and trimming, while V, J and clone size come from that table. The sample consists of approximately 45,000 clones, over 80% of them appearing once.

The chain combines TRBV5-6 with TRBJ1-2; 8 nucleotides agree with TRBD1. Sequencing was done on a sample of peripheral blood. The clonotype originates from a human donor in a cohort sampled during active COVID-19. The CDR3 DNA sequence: TGTGCCAGCAGCCTCGACAGGGGATTAATCTATGGCTACACCTTC. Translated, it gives CASSLDRGLIYGYTF.